Below, one T cell receptor (beta chain) is given with its context. Its cognate antigen is unknown. This record comes from a study of shared clonotypes between healthy human individuals. General observations from the study: On the whole, naive subsets had larger estimated richness than memory subsets had. Measured sharing among donors was expected to vary with sequencing depth.

Cells designated naive CD8 were CD45RO-negative and were positively selected for CCR7, with terminally differentiated effector memory CD45RA+ cells excluded. The study enrolled healthy HIV-negative adults without recent acute infections or vaccinations as donors. As processed by the authors: ImmunoSEQ junction-only sequences lacked quality scores, so their filtering differed. Data came from immunoSEQ multiplex PCR; TCRdb stores just in-frame clones and leaves some out. V, J and clone size are those of that table, while D and trimming were read from the DNA. This sample has more than 600,000 clones, with around 92% found just once. Germline V gives CDR1 MNHEY, CDR2 SMNVEV (reference sequence). V was pared by 4 bases and J by 6 bases, with 16 bases between. The CDR3 extends over 15 amino acids.

The chain is built from TRBV27 and TRBJ2-1; D unclear. The clonotype comes from a man between 25 and 39 years old in good health. The specimen sequenced was naive CD8+ T cells sorted from blood. CDR3 DNA sequence: TGTGCCAGCAGTTCCCTACTCTCATTTGGCAATGAGCAGTTCTTC. As protein: CASSSLLSFGNEQFF.